Listed here are 3 T cell receptor beta chains from one sample, sequenced in a study of blood T cell repertoires in COVID-19 (TCRdb year 2020). Receptor amplification or capture employed the immunoSEQ multiplex PCR assay. TCRdb provides this immuneACCESS table in a form limited to in-frame rearrangements. Some clones are lacking; in checked studies, under half of them reflect an unresolved V gene, and why the rest are absent is not known. For this sample the table gives about 190,000 clones, of which around 86% were detected only once. 5.5% to 7.5% of the sample belongs to the ten largest clones. The sample consisted of peripheral blood. The origin of the receptors is a man aged 35 to 55 with acute or convalescent COVID-19.

This clone was seen a few times. The rearrangement joins TRBV7-9 to TRBJ1-2, with D hard to call. This CDR3 is built from 12 residues. From germline, CDR1 is SEHNR and CDR2 FQNEAQ (reference sequence). Trimming left V 5 bases short and J 5 bases short, with 9 bases between. The CDR3 DNA reads TGTGCCAGCAGCGACGGGATTTATGGCTACACCTTC. Translating gives CASSDGIYGYTF.

This sequence joins TRBV29-1 and TRBJ1-1; D is uncertain. This CDR3 has 11 amino acids. The germline V gene has CDR1 SQVTM and CDR2 ANQGSEA. CDR3 region: CSTGSVTEAFF. The CDR3 region has the DNA TGCAGTACGGGGAGTGTGACTGAAGCTTTCTTT. Combining the CDR3 with reference TRBV29-1 and TRBJ1-1 gives the whole variable domain SAVISQKPSRDICQRGTSLTIQCQVDSQVTMMFWYRQQPGQSLTLIATANQGSEATYESGFVIDKFPISRPNLTFSTLTVSNMSPEDSSIYLCSTGSVTEAFFGQGTRLTVV.

V and J are TRBV30 and TRBJ2-5; D might be TRBD2 (6 bases). The CDR3 spans 11 residues. CDR1 is GTSNPN, CDR2 SVGIG, per germline (reference sequence). Trimming took off 2 bases at V and 8 bases at J, with 9 bases between the two ends. In DNA, the CDR3 is TGTGCCTGGAGTCGGGAGAGCACCCAGTACTTC. This translates into CAWSRESTQYF.